This entry concerns a single TCR beta chain. The antigen remains undetermined. At one of its ends the junction is not consistent with the germline gene, which may arise from a read error. Amplification started from genomic DNA. Amplification of the beta chain CDR3 used 30 forward and 13 reverse multiplex primers. TCRdb itself ran the multiplex PCR reads through MiXCR, one entry per CDR3 protein. The sample contains approximately 260,000 distinct CDR3 sequences, approximately 45% of which appear only once. Germline-derived CDR1 and CDR2 are SQVTM and ANQGSEA. The CDR3 runs 12 residues. This entry comes from a study of type 1 and type 2 diabetes patients. Study overall: Samples came from type 1 diabetic, type 2 diabetic or nondiabetic people, recruited in China. T cells were magnetically sorted from PBMCs as CD4+ or CD8+ subsets.

Regarding the study as a whole: Type 2 diabetes and control V and J usage correlated highly, around 0.97.

Each participant gave about 10 milliliters of peripheral blood. The origin of this receptor is a man younger than 35 with type 2 diabetes. Sequencing used peripheral blood mononuclear cells (PBMCs). This sequence joins TRBV29-1 and TRBJ1-1; D gene unclear. CDR3 loop: CSVDEYGTKAFF. CDR3 sequence (DNA): TGCAGCGTTGACGAGTATGGCACTAAAGCTTTCTTT.